A selection of T cell receptor beta chains follows, all from one sample in a study of blood T cell repertoires in COVID-19. Profiling relied on immunoSEQ multiplex PCR, and the TCRdb table lists in-frame clones only, not all of them. The table includes about 81,000 clones, approximately 78% detected once. Input material: peripheral blood. The receptors here all came from a human donor in a cohort sampled during active COVID-19. CDR3s include the opening cysteine and the closing phenylalanine or tryptophan. The order of the fields is CDR3 protein, CDR3 DNA, J gene, D gene, clone size, V gene. The D gene is left open where the match is weak. The size entry is marked missing in some rows and otherwise reads once, few, many or a size class.

CASYTGQGMFGYTF | TGTGCCAGCTACACGGGACAGGGCATGTTTGGCTACACCTTC | TRBJ1-2 | TRBD1 | NA | TRBV19
CATSRVSEQFF | TGTGCCACCTCCCGGGTGAGTGAGCAGTTCTTC | TRBJ2-1 | NA | NA | TRBV2
CASSRDRGSYNEQFF | TGTGCCAGCAGCCGGGACAGGGGGTCCTACAATGAGCAGTTCTTC | TRBJ2-1 | TRBD1 | NA | TRBV7-2
CAWKTGNTGELFF | TGTGCCTGGAAAACTGGTAACACCGGGGAGCTGTTTTTT | TRBJ2-2 | NA | NA | TRBV30
CASSPTSGFTDTQYF | TGTGCCAGCAGCCCCACTAGCGGTTTCACAGATACGCAGTATTTT | TRBJ2-3 | TRBD2 | NA | TRBV5-4
CASSIKPSLEQYF | TGCGCCAGCAGCATTAAGCCCTCCCTCGAGCAGTACTTC | TRBJ2-7 | NA | NA | TRBV4-1
CASSPLAPGQGSPEAFF | TGTGCCAGCTCACCGCTCGCTCCGGGACAGGGTAGCCCTGAAGCTTTCTTT | TRBJ1-1 | TRBD1 | once | TRBV18
CASSRVGTSVYYEQYF | TGTGCCAGCAGCCGTGTGGGGACTAGCGTATACTACGAGCAGTACTTC | TRBJ2-7 | TRBD2 | NA | TRBV3-1/TRBV3-2
CASSYSIGRGIGTEAFF | TGTGCCAGCAGTTACTCGATCGGTAGAGGGATCGGCACTGAAGCTTTCTTT | TRBJ1-1 | NA | NA | TRBV6-2/TRBV6-3
CASSLVLVGGAVNEQFF | TGTGCCAGCAGCTTAGTCCTGGTCGGGGGGGCTGTCAATGAGCAGTTCTTC | TRBJ2-1 | TRBD2 | NA | TRBV7-9
CASSASRLQPNSPLHF | TGTGCCAGCAGCGCTAGCCGACTACAACCGAATTCACCCCTCCACTTT | TRBJ1-6 | NA | NA | TRBV7-2
CASSLVDRTYEQYF | TGTGCCAGCAGCTTGGTGGACAGAACCTACGAGCAGTACTTC | TRBJ2-7 | NA | NA | TRBV5-6
CASSLALTKNTEAFF | TGTGCCAGCAGCTTAGCTCTAACCAAGAACACTGAAGCTTTCTTT | TRBJ1-1 | NA | NA | TRBV11-2
CASSQAGGKQPQHF | TGCGCCAGCAGCCAAGCAGGGGGCAAGCAGCCCCAGCATTTT | TRBJ1-5 | TRBD1 | NA | TRBV4-3
CSVEEGRGAIQYGYTF | TGCAGCGTTGAAGAGGGGCGGGGGGCGATACAATATGGCTACACCTTC | TRBJ1-2 | NA | NA | TRBV29-1
CSVVGQGLTEAFF | TGCAGCGTTGTTGGTCAGGGGCTCACTGAAGCTTTCTTT | TRBJ1-1 | NA | NA | TRBV29-1
CASSDGLQGEDSPLHF | TGCGCCAGCAGTGATGGGCTCCAGGGCGAGGATTCACCCCTCCACTTT | TRBJ1-6 | NA | NA | TRBV10-1
CASSPDLRVMNTEAFF | TGTGCCAGCTCACCCGATTTACGGGTTATGAACACTGAAGCTTTCTTT | TRBJ1-1 | NA | NA | TRBV18
CASGLTEAFF | TGTGCCAGCGGGCTCACTGAAGCTTTCTTT | TRBJ1-1 | NA | NA | TRBV6-5
CASSLAGAPSYEQYF | TGTGCCAGCAGCTTAGCAGGGGCCCCCTCCTACGAGCAGTACTTC | TRBJ2-7 | NA | once | TRBV7-6
CASSPDRVETQYF | TGTGCCAGCAGCCCCGACAGGGTAGAGACCCAGTACTTC | TRBJ2-5 | TRBD1 | NA | TRBV7-3
CASSLYAYGTGGVNTEAFF | TGTGCCAGCAGTTTATATGCGTACGGGACAGGGGGGGTGAACACTGAAGCTTTCTTT | TRBJ1-1 | TRBD1 | NA | TRBV28
CASSMGPGTGFNQPQHF | TGTGCCAGTAGTATGGGTCCCGGGACAGGGTTCAATCAGCCCCAGCATTTT | TRBJ1-5 | TRBD1 | NA | TRBV19
CASSQVFRVGGYGYTF | TGTGCCAGCAGCCAAGTATTCAGGGTAGGGGGCTATGGCTACACCTTC | TRBJ1-2 | NA | NA | TRBV3-1/TRBV3-2
CASSEGIYIDRGKFTDTQYF | TGTGCCAGCAGTGAAGGCATATATATTGACAGGGGAAAGTTCACAGATACGCAGTATTTT | TRBJ2-3 | TRBD1 | few | TRBV6-1
CASSPLDRPHYEQYF | TGTGCCAGCAGCCCCCTTGACAGGCCCCACTACGAGCAGTACTTC | TRBJ2-7 | NA | NA | TRBV14
CASSYLAGGAGELFF | TGTGCCAGCAGTTACTTAGCAGGAGGTGCCGGGGAGCTGTTTTTT | TRBJ2-2 | NA | NA | TRBV6-2/TRBV6-3
CASSFRQGNTEAFF | TGTGCCAGCAGCTTCAGACAGGGGAACACTGAAGCTTTCTTT | TRBJ1-1 | TRBD1 | few | TRBV13
CASSPGLLERGGDEQYF | TGTGCCAGCAGCCCGGGGCTACTCGAACGGGGGGGAGACGAGCAGTACTTC | TRBJ2-7 | TRBD2 | NA | TRBV11-3
CASSFPGQGVGYGYTF | TGTGCCAGCAGCTTCCCGGGACAGGGGGTAGGCTATGGCTACACCTTC | TRBJ1-2 | TRBD1 | NA | TRBV5-4
CASSQALAGSETQYF | TGCGCCAGCAGCCAAGCTCTAGCGGGATCGGAGACCCAGTACTTC | TRBJ2-5 | TRBD2 | NA | TRBV4-1
CASSSRLAGVQEQYF | TGTGCCAGCAGCTCACGACTAGCGGGGGTCCAAGAGCAGTACTTC | TRBJ2-7 | TRBD2 | NA | TRBV11-2
CASSDRVPSEQYF | TGTGCCAGCAGTGACAGGGTTCCGAGCGAGCAGTACTTC | TRBJ2-7 | TRBD1 | NA | TRBV27
CASSPLSDTQYF | TGTGCCAGCAGCCCCCTATCAGATACGCAGTATTTT | TRBJ2-3 | NA | NA | TRBV3-1/TRBV3-2
CAISGPGQGLYEQYF | TGTGCCATCAGTGGACCGGGACAGGGACTCTACGAGCAGTACTTC | TRBJ2-7 | TRBD1 | NA | TRBV10-3
CASSEGQVSTQYF | TGTGCCAGCAGCGAGGGACAAGTATCAACGCAGTATTTT | TRBJ2-3 | NA | NA | TRBV9
CASSRSGTENSPLHF | TGTGCCAGCAGCCGCTCCGGGACAGAAAATTCACCCCTCCACTTT | TRBJ1-6 | TRBD1 | NA | TRBV5-5
CASSYSGQGTYGYTF | TGTGCCAGCAGTTACTCGGGACAGGGAACCTATGGCTACACCTTC | TRBJ1-2 | TRBD1 | NA | TRBV6-5
CASRRAGASGEYEQYF | TGTGCCAGCAGGCGGGCCGGGGCTAGCGGGGAGTACGAGCAGTACTTC | TRBJ2-7 | TRBD2 | NA | TRBV7-9
CASSVGAYGANVLTF | TGCGCCAGCAGTGTAGGGGCATATGGGGCCAACGTCCTGACTTTC | TRBJ2-6 | NA | once | TRBV10-1
CASSQDQQNTEAFF | TGTGCCAGCAGCCAAGACCAACAAAACACTGAAGCTTTCTTT | TRBJ1-1 | NA | NA | TRBV3-1/TRBV3-2
CASSSSSGGHNSYEQYF | TGTGCCAGCAGCTCCTCTAGCGGGGGGCACAATTCCTACGAGCAGTACTTC | TRBJ2-7 | TRBD2 | NA | TRBV5-4
CASSLAGLFNQPQHF | TGTGCCAGCAGCTTAGCAGGACTCTTTAATCAGCCCCAGCATTTT | TRBJ1-5 | NA | NA | TRBV7-2
CAISEQDRVGYGYTF | TGTGCCATCAGTGAGCAGGACAGGGTGGGCTATGGCTACACCTTC | TRBJ1-2 | TRBD1 | NA | TRBV10-3
CASGGSGQGGYYGYTF | TGTGCCAGCGGGGGTTCCGGACAGGGTGGATACTATGGCTACACCTTC | TRBJ1-2 | TRBD1 | NA | TRBV27
CASSPRLAGIGGEQYF | TGTGCCAGCAGCCCTCGACTAGCGGGGATCGGTGGCGAGCAGTACTTC | TRBJ2-7 | TRBD2 | NA | TRBV3-1/TRBV3-2
CASSPTQGLNTEAFF | TGTGCCAGCAGCCCGACACAGGGGTTGAACACTGAAGCTTTCTTT | TRBJ1-1 | TRBD1 | NA | TRBV11-2
CASSLGGRSGEQYF | TGCGCCAGCAGCTTGGGGGGGCGTTCGGGAGAGCAGTACTTC | TRBJ2-7 | NA | NA | TRBV5-1
CASSITGGTEAFF | TGTGCCAGTAGTATCACGGGGGGCACTGAAGCTTTCTTT | TRBJ1-1 | NA | NA | TRBV19
CASSYGGAVMNTEAFF | TGCGCCAGCAGCTATGGAGGGGCGGTTATGAACACTGAAGCTTTCTTT | TRBJ1-1 | NA | NA | TRBV5-1
CASSVAPPREQYF | TGTGCCAGCAGCGTAGCCCCTCCGCGGGAGCAGTACTTC | TRBJ2-7 | NA | few | TRBV9
CASSESAGPNTDTQYF | TGCGCCAGCAGTGAGTCAGCGGGACCAAACACAGATACGCAGTATTTT | TRBJ2-3 | TRBD2 | NA | TRBV10-2
CASREGGAGTQYF | TGTGCCAGCAGGGAGGGAGGGGCAGGGACCCAGTACTTC | TRBJ2-5 | TRBD2 | NA | TRBV12-3/TRBV12-4
CASSPLGQGLDTQYF | TGTGCCAGCAGCCCACTCGGACAGGGACTAGATACGCAGTATTTT | TRBJ2-3 | TRBD1 | NA | TRBV7-3
CSVVSVNTEAFF | TGCAGCGTTGTGTCAGTGAACACTGAAGCTTTCTTT | TRBJ1-1 | NA | NA | TRBV29-1
CASSSGTALMNTEAFF | TGTGCCAGCAGCTCGGGGACAGCCCTCATGAACACTGAAGCTTTCTTT | TRBJ1-1 | TRBD1 | NA | TRBV7-2
CASSRPGTGAGTGELFF | TGCGCCAGCAGCCGTCCCGGGACAGGGGCCGGCACCGGGGAGCTGTTTTTT | TRBJ2-2 | TRBD1 | NA | TRBV23-1
CASSSGLEGGELFF | TGTGCCAGCTCATCCGGTCTTGAGGGCGGGGAGCTGTTTTTT | TRBJ2-2 | NA | NA | TRBV9
CASSLEVTGVSYF | TGTGCCAGCAGCTTAGAGGTGACAGGGGTTTCGTACTTC | TRBJ2-7 | TRBD1 | NA | TRBV7-9